This section outlines one T cell receptor (beta chain) sequence together with its context. Germline V gene sequence: CDR1 MNHEY, CDR2 SMNVEV (reference sequence). Trimming cost V 1 base and J 2 bases, with 12 bases left between them. The CDR3 has 16 residues. Seattle patients were enrolled during active infection and followed longitudinally. These data are taken from a study of blood T cell repertoires in COVID-19. Sequencing was performed with immunoSEQ multiplex PCR; in TCRdb, only in-frame clones are kept and a portion is missing. In the table there are over 70,000 clones, around 91% of which are singletons.

The origin of this receptor is a man aged 18 to 29 with COVID-19, enrolled during active disease. V gene TRBV27 combines with J gene TRBJ2-4; tentative D call: TRBD2 (5 bases). Sequencing was performed on peripheral blood. DNA of the CDR3: TGTGCCAGCAGTTTATTCGCAGGACTGACCAAAAACATTCAGTACTTC. It translates to CASSLFAGLTKNIQYF.